Shown below are 10 T cell receptor beta chains from a single sample sequenced in a study of cytomegalovirus exposure and HLA in healthy donors. 13 Jbeta primers and 60 Vbeta primers were used for the PCR. Clones were read by immunoSEQ multiplex PCR, and TCRdb kept only the in-frame ones, dropping some. The sample carries tens of thousands of clones, roughly 60% recorded once. The sequenced material came from PBMCs. These receptors all come from a woman between 45 and 60 years old in good health and CMV-seropositive.

This chain links TRBV4-1 with TRBJ1-4; D is possibly TRBD1 (6 bases). The V gene lost 0 bases and the J gene lost 8 bases, with 13 bases spanning the gap. Germline assignment: CDR1 MGHRA and CDR2 YSYEKL. The CDR3 sequence is 15 residues long. CDR3 sequence: CASSQDSGEGEKLFF. In nucleotides, the CDR3 is TGCGCCAGCAGCCAAGATTCAGGGGAGGGCGAAAAACTGTTTTTT.

This clone has more than one count but fewer than ten. V usage is TRBV10-3 and J usage is TRBJ2-2; tentative D call: TRBD1 (6 bases). This CDR3 comprises 12 residues. Trimming pared 7 bases from V and 7 bases from J, leaving 10 bases between. Germline V lookup: CDR1 ENHRY, CDR2 SYGVKD. The CDR3 bases are TGTGCCATCAAACGGACAGACGGGGAGCTGTTTTTT. Its protein product is CAIKRTDGELFF.

V is TRBV9 and J is TRBJ2-7, with 11 bases lining up with TRBD1. Germline V lookup: CDR1 SGDLS, CDR2 YYNGEE. The CDR3 extends over 15 amino acids. V was pared by 0 bases and J by 3 bases, with 2 bases of the junction left unmatched. The CDR3 bases are TGTGCCAGCAGCGTAGGTGGGACAGGGGGCTACGAGCAGTACTTC. Translated: CASSVGGTGGYEQYF. Using reference TRBV9 and TRBJ2-7 for the parts outside the CDR3, the full variable domain is DSGVTQTPKHLITATGQRVTLRCSPRSGDLSVYWYQQSLDQGLQFLIQYYNGEERAKGNILERFSAQQFPDLHSELNLSSLELGDSALYFCASSVGGTGGYEQYFGPGTRLTVT.

The J gene is TRBJ2-3, the V gene TRBV21-1; the D segment call TRBD2 is taken from the table without a DNA check. TRBV21-1 is listed as a pseudogene. This CDR3 has 16 amino acids. CDR3: CASSKGGGGHTDTQYF. DNA of the CDR3: TGTGCCAGCAGCAAAGGTGGGGGGGGACACACAGATACGCAGTATTTT.

The CDR3 sequence is CASSLSGGAANTGELFF. CDR3 nucleotide sequence: TGCGCCAGCAGCTTGTCGGGGGGGGCCGCGAACACCGGGGAGCTGTTTTTT. The gene calls are TRBV5-1 and TRBJ2-2; 8 bases match TRBD2. CDR1 SGHRS and CDR2 YFSETQ come from the germline V gene. J was trimmed by 0 bases and V by 1 base; bases with no gene match: 5. This CDR3 is 17 amino acids long.

The rearrangement uses TRBV5-1 and TRBJ1-2; TRBD1 is a possible D gene (5 bases). The CDR3 is made up of 14 amino acids. V was pared by 1 base and J by 8 bases, with 15 bases between. Germline-derived CDR1 and CDR2 are SGHRS and YFSETQ. The DNA for the CDR3 is TGCGCCAGCAGCTTGTCTACAGGTGTGAGGGGCTACACCTTC. Encoded protein: CASSLSTGVRGYTF.

This sequence joins TRBV9 and TRBJ2-2; D may be TRBD1 (5 bases). The CDR3 consists of 13 residues. Trimming left V 5 bases short and J 1 base short, with 6 bases between. CDR1 is SGDLS, CDR2 YYNGEE, per germline. As DNA, the CDR3 is TGTGCCAGCAGGACAGAGAACACCGGGGAGCTGTTTTTT. Residues: CASRTENTGELFF.

In nucleotides, the CDR3 is TGTGCCAGCAGCTTAGAAATAGAACAGAGAGCTTTCTTT. As protein: CASSLEIEQRAFF. The chain links TRBV7-9 to TRBJ1-1; D remains ambiguous. The CDR3 runs 13 residues. In germline, CDR1 is SEHNR, CDR2 FQNEAQ (reference sequence). The V end lost 1 base, the J end lost 10 bases, and 13 bases lay between the germline ends.

J is TRBJ1-5 and V is TRBV27, with D maybe TRBD1 (5 bases). CDR1 and CDR2 (germline): MNHEY, SMNVEV (reference sequence). CDR3 length: 12 residues. Between the trimmed V and J ends, which lost 4 bases and 7 bases, there was a span of 8 bases. The CDR3 DNA reads as TGTGCCAGCAGTTCGCAGGGCCAGCCCCAGCATTTT. Encoded protein: CASSSQGQPQHF.

This chain joins TRBV30 and TRBJ1-1; 8 bases line up with TRBD1. The ends lost 2 bases at V and 8 bases at J; junction bases unmatched: 13. The CDR3 is 15 residues long. CDR1 is GTSNPN and CDR2 is SVGIG in the germline V gene (reference sequence). The CDR3 coding sequence is TGTGCCTGGAGTAACCGACAGGGGCCCGAGGGAGAAGCTTTCTTT. It encodes CAWSNRQGPEGEAFF.